This TCR beta chain derives from a study of blood T cell repertoires in COVID-19. The CDR3 totals 13 residues. The germline V and J ends were trimmed by 4 bases and 6 bases, with 12 bases remaining between them. Germline CDR1 MRHNA, CDR2 SNTAGT. Only in-frame clones appear in the TCRdb table, and some are missing; sequencing was by immunoSEQ multiplex PCR. The profile shows about 100,000 clones, less than 75% of them singletons. This clone turned up a few times. The clonotype comes from a woman between 40 and 55 years old with acute or convalescent COVID-19. The specimen sequenced was peripheral blood. The rearrangement links TRBV6-4 to TRBJ1-2, with D maybe TRBD1 (5 bases). The CDR3 protein is CASSGSGSNGYTF. Written as DNA, the CDR3 is TGTGCCAGCAGTGGATCAGGGTCGAATGGCTACACCTTC.